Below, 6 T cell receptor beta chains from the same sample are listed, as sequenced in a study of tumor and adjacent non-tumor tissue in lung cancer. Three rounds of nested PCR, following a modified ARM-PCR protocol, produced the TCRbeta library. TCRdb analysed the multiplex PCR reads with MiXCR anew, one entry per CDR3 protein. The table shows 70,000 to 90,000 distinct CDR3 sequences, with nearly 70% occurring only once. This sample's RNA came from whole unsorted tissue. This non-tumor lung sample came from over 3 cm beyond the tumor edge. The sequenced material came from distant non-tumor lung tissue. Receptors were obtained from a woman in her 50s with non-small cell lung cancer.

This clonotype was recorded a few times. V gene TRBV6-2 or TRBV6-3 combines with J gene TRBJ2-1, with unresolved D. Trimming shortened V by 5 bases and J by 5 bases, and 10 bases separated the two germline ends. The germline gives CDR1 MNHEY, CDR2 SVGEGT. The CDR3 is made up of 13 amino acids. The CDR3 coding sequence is TGTGCCAGCAGTACCGGTCCTAACAATGAGCAGTTCTTC. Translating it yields CASSTGPNNEQFF.

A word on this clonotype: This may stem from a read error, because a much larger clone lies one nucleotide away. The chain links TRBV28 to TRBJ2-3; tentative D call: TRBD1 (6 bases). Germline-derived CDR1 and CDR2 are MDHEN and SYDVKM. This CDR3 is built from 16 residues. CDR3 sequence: CTSSFPSRQGTDTQYF. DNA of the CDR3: TGTACCAGCAGTTTCCCCAGCAGACAGGGCACAGATACGCAGTATTTT.

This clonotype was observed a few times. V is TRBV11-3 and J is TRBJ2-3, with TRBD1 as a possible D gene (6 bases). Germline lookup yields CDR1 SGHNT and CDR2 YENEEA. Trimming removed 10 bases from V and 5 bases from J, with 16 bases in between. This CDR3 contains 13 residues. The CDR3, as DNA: TGTGCCAACGGCACCAGGGGTATAGATACGCAGTATTTT. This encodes CANGTRGIDTQYF.

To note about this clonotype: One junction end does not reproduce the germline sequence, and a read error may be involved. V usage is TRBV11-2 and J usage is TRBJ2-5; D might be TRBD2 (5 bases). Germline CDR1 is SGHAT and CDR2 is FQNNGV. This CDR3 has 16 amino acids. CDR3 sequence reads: CASSLVGRPPQETQYF. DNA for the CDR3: TGTGCTAGCAGCTTAGTGGGGAGACCACCCCAAGAGACCCAGTACTTC.

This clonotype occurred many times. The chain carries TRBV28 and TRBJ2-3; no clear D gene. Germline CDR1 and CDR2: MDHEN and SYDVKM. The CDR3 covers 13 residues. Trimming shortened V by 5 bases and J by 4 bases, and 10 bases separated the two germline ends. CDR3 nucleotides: TGTGCCAGCAGTACCCCTCCCGCAGATACGCAGTATTTT. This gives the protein CASSTPPADTQYF.

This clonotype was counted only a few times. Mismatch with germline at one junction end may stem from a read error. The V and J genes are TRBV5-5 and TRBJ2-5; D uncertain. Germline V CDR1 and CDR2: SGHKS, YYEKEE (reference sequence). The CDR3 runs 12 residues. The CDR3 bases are TGTGCTAGCAGCCAAACGGCGGAGACCCAGTACTTC. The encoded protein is CASSQTAETQYF.